This T cell receptor (beta chain) was recorded in a study of T cell responses to AZD1222 COVID-19 vaccine. Study in general: Combined were second doses at about 4 or about 12 weeks.

Repertoires were generated with immunoSEQ multiplex PCR, while TCRdb's copy carries only in-frame clones and drops some. The sample holds about 97,000 clones; about 88% are singletons and the top ten take over 2.5%. A word on this clone: Its antigen is as yet unknown.

Germline V gene lookup returns CDR1 LGHDT and CDR2 YNNKEL (reference sequence). Trimming took 1 base from V and 8 from J, leaving 17 bases between them. CDR3 length: 15 amino acids. Findings of the study overall: Nearly half of unique spike-specific TCRs reportedly avoided B.1.351 and B.1.1.7 mutated regions. After two AZD1222 doses, spike-specific TCR breadth and depth rose versus day 0. Donors were mostly white British, more females; clonal diversity possibly underestimated.

This TCR was recovered from an adult in good health. The chain links TRBV3-1 (or the pseudogene TRBV3-2) to TRBJ1-2; weak D call: TRBD1 (6 bases). This sample comprised peripheral blood, obtained on day 0 of AZD1222 vaccination. CDR3 coding DNA: TGTGCCAGCAGCCAAGTGGGGGCGGAAGGGAGAGGCTACACCTTC. This sequence encodes CASSQVGAEGRGYTF.